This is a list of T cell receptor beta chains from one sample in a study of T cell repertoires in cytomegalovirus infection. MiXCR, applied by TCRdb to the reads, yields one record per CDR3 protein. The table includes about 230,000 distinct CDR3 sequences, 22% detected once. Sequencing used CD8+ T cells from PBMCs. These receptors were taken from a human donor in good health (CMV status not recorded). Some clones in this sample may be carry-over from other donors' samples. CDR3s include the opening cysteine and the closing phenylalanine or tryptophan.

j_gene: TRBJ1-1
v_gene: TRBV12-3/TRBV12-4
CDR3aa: CASSLSPANTEAFF

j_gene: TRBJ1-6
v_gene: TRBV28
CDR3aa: CASTPLQDNSPLHF

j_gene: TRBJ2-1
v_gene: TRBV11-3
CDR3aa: CASSSPERGREQFF

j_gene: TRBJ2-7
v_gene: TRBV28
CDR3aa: CASQPTGTGDYEQYF

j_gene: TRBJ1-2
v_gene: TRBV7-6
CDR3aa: CASSPLEGYGYTF

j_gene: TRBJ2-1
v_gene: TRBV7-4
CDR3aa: CASSLALDSYNEQFF

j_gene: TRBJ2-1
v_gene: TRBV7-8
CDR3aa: CASQDYVNEQFF

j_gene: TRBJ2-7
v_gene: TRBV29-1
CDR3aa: CSAARGGTYEQYF

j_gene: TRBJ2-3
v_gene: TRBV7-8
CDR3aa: CASSLAGTGLTDTQYF

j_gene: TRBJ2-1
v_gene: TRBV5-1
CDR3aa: CASSGGDSHPGYEQFF

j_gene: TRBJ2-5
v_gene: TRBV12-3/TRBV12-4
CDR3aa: CASSFGGQETQYF

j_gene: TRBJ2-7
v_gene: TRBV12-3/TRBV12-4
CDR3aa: CASSAATWVYEQYF

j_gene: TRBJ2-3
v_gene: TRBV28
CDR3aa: CASSGEGAGLNTDTQYF

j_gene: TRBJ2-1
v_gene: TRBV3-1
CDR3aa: CASSQDAGRGPSYNEQFF

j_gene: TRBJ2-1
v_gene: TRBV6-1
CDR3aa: CASSEWTSGGYEQFF

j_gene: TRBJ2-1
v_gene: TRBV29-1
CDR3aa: CSGNPGDLSTGNEQFF

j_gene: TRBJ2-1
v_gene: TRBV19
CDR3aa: CAAGRVYNEQFF

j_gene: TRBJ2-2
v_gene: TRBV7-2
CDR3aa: CASSSTPKGGELFF

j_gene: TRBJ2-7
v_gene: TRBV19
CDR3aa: CASSIDGGTGEQYF

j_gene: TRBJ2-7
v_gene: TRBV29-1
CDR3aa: CSVIGPSYEQYF

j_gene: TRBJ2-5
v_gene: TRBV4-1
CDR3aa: CASSQDSVGETQYF

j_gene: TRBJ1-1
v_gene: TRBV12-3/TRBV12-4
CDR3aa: CASSLMGGEAFF

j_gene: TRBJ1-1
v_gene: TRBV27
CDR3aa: CASSLGRGAYTEAFF

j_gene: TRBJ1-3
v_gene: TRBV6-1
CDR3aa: CASWGQGYGNTIYF

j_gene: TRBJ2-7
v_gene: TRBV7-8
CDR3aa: CASSLEGTTKQYF

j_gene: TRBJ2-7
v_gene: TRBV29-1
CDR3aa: CSVLLAGGPVIYEQYF

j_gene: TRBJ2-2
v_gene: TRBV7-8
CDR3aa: CASSHPQGGQGTGELFF

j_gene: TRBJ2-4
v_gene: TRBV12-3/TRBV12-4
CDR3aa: CASLRGREKNIQYF

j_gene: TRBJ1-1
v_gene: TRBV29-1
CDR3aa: CSVQGFSMNTEAFF

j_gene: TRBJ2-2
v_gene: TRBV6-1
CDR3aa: CASSGDRATGELFF

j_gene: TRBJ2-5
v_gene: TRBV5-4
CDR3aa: CASSGGLQETQYF

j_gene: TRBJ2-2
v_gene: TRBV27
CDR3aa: CASSFNSETGELFF

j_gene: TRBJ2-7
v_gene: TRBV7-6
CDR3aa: CASSLDPDSYEQYF

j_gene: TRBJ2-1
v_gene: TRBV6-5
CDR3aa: CASKAGGGGANNEQFF

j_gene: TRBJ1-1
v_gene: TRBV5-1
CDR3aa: CASSFGGAGTEAFF

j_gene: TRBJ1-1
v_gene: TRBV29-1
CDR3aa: CSARTLNTKAFF

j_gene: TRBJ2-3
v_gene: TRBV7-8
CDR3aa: CASSLGLGIPWVPTDTQYF

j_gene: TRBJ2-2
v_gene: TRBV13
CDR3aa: CASSLLDNTGELFF

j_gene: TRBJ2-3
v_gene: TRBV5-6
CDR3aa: CASSLELYTDTQYF